This T cell receptor (beta chain) was sequenced during a study of blood T cell repertoires in COVID-19. Background on the study: PBMCs, B-cell-depleted T cells, or T cells were the source of the cDNA or gDNA that made up the material.

Germline CDR1 reads ENHRY; CDR2 reads SYGVKD. Trimming stripped 3 bases from V and 8 bases from J, with 16 bases between. The CDR3 length is 14 residues. The protocol was immunoSEQ multiplex PCR, while the TCRdb copy is restricted to in-frame clones and leaves out a portion. In the table there are 120,000 or so clones, approximately 85% of which are singletons. The V call is TRBV10-3, the J call TRBJ1-2; weak D call: TRBD1 (5 bases). The sequence derives from a woman in her fifties or sixties with acute or convalescent COVID-19. The sample taken for sequencing was peripheral blood. The CDR3 spells CAISDADSYGGYTF. DNA of the CDR3: TGTGCCATCAGTGATGCAGACAGCTACGGCGGCTACACCTTC.